Listed here are 32 T cell receptor beta chains from one sample, sequenced in a study of blood T cell repertoires in COVID-19. Method: immunoSEQ multiplex PCR; TCRdb's copy keeps in-frame clones and lacks some. Here the sample spans approximately 490,000 clones, approximately 86% being singletons. The sequencing input was PBMCs or T cells enriched from blood (not recorded which). The receptors here all came from a woman aged 55-69 years who had recovered from COVID-19.

The genes are TRBV9 and TRBJ2-3; 7 nucleotides match TRBD1. From germline, CDR1 is SGDLS and CDR2 YYNGEE. Trimming cost V 3 bases and J 2 bases; bases outside gene matches: 6. The CDR3 loop spans 15 amino acids. The CDR3 is CASSASGQFTDTQYF. The CDR3 DNA follows: TGTGCCAGCAGCGCCTCGGGACAGTTCACAGATACGCAGTATTTT.

This chain links TRBV11-3 with TRBJ2-7; D may be TRBD2 (6 bases). V lost 5 bases and J lost 2, with 13 bases in between. From germline, CDR1 is SGHNT and CDR2 YENEEA. The length of the CDR3 is 14 residues. The CDR3 DNA reads TGTGCCAGCAGCCCCTGGAGGGTGCCCTACGAGCAGTACTTC. This sequence encodes CASSPWRVPYEQYF.

V and J are TRBV18 and TRBJ1-2; 7 bases fit TRBD1. The CDR3 totals 13 residues. CDR1 and CDR2 from the germline V gene are KGHSH and LQKENI. V was clipped by 8 bases and J by 6 bases; unmatched bases: 9. The CDR3 region is CASLSTGTDGYTF. The CDR3 DNA sequence: TGTGCCAGCCTCTCAACCGGGACAGATGGCTACACCTTC.

The V call is TRBV5-1, the J call TRBJ1-2; a possible D gene is TRBD1 (5 bases). This CDR3 contains 15 residues. Germline CDR1 is SGHRS and CDR2 is YFSETQ. The V gene lost 0 bases and the J gene lost 9 bases, with 18 bases spanning the gap. As DNA, the CDR3 is TGCGCCAGCAGCTTGGGGGGACTGGCGTTGGGGAGCTACACCTTC. As protein: CASSLGGLALGSYTF. Based on the CDR3 plus reference TRBV5-1 and TRBJ1-2, the full variable domain is KAGVTQTPRYLIKTRGQQVTLSCSPISGHRSVSWYQQTPGQGLQFLFEYFSETQRNKGNFPGRFSGRQFSNSRSEMNVSTLELGDSALYLCASSLGGLALGSYTFGSGTRLTVV.

This chain connects TRBV10-2 to TRBJ1-5, with D perhaps TRBD1 (5 bases). Trimming stripped 0 bases from V and 2 bases from J, with 11 bases between. This CDR3 is 16 amino acids long. CDR1 WSHSY and CDR2 SAAADI come from the germline V gene. The CDR3 DNA sequence: TGCGCCAGCAGTGAGTCGAAAGCGGGGGGCAATCAGCCCCAGCATTTT. It translates to CASSESKAGGNQPQHF.

This chain joins TRBV6-5 and TRBJ1-3; D is unclear. CDR3 length equals 16 residues. The V end was cut by 0 bases, the J end by 4 bases, with 13 bases between. Germline V gene sequence: CDR1 MNHEY, CDR2 SVGAGI. CDR3 protein: CASSYSRGGNGNTIYF. CDR3 nucleotide sequence: TGTGCCAGCAGTTACTCGCGGGGAGGGAACGGAAACACCATATATTTT.

In its sample, this clone was seen a few times. This sequence joins TRBV4-2 and TRBJ2-7; TRBD2 is a possible D gene (5 bases). V was cut by 1 base and J by 0 bases, with 13 bases left in between. Looked up from germline, CDR1 is LGHNA and CDR2 is YNFKEQ. This CDR3 is 16 amino acids long. CDR3 coding DNA: TGTGCCAGCAGCCAAGTAACTAGTTTGAGCTCCTACGAGCAGTACTTC. Protein product: CASSQVTSLSSYEQYF.

The chain links TRBV3-1 (or the pseudogene TRBV3-2) to TRBJ1-1; 8 positions match TRBD1. J was trimmed by 5 bases and V by 4 bases; bases with no gene match: 9. CDR1 and CDR2 (germline): LGHDT, YNNKEL (reference sequence). CDR3 size: 15 residues. As DNA, the CDR3 is TGTGCCAGCAGCCGACCGAATACAGGGGGAACTGAAGCTTTCTTT. It yields the protein CASSRPNTGGTEAFF.

This clone was picked up a small number of times. The chain recombines TRBV5-1 with TRBJ1-2; the match to TRBD1 covers 9 bases. The CDR3 extends over 15 amino acids. CDR1 and CDR2 (germline): SGHRS, YFSETQ. J gave up 4 bases and V 2 bases, and 6 bases lay outside the gene matches. The CDR3 sequence: CASSFGTGQGYGYTF. CDR3 bases: TGCGCCAGCAGCTTCGGGACAGGGCAGGGCTATGGCTACACCTTC. The whole variable domain, remainder taken from reference TRBV5-1 and TRBJ1-2, is KAGVTQTPRYLIKTRGQQVTLSCSPISGHRSVSWYQQTPGQGLQFLFEYFSETQRNKGNFPGRFSGRQFSNSRSEMNVSTLELGDSALYLCASSFGTGQGYGYTFGSGTRLTVV.

This rearrangement joins TRBV4-2 to TRBJ1-1; no firm D call. The CDR3 loop spans 14 amino acids. Trimming cost V 0 bases and J 4 bases, with 9 bases left between them. From germline, CDR1 is LGHNA and CDR2 YNFKEQ. The CDR3 DNA reads TGTGCCAGCAGCCAAGATGGGCCAGTCACTGAAGCTTTCTTT. Amino acids: CASSQDGPVTEAFF.

J is TRBJ1-5 and V is TRBV7-8; 11 bases are a match to TRBD1. The CDR3 sequence is 14 residues long. The germline V gene has CDR1 SGHVS and CDR2 FQNEAQ. V shed 3 bases and J 10 bases; nucleotides not matched to a gene: 5. CDR3 sequence (DNA): TGTGCCAGCAGCTTGGGACAGGGGGTTATTCCCCAGCATTTT. It encodes CASSLGQGVIPQHF.

The chain recombines TRBV5-1 with TRBJ2-2; 9 bases map to TRBD1. J lost 5 bases, V lost 5 bases, and 4 bases had no gene match. The germline gives CDR1 SGHRS, CDR2 YFSETQ. The CDR3 sequence is 14 residues long. The CDR3 nucleotides are TGCGCCAGCAGACAGGGGGCGGAGACCGGGGAGCTGTTTTTT. This sequence encodes CASRQGAETGELFF.

This chain connects TRBV2 to TRBJ1-4, with 11 bases fitting TRBD1. The ends lost 3 bases at V and 11 bases at J; junction bases unmatched: 2. This CDR3 has 13 residues. The germline gives CDR1 SNHLY, CDR2 FYNNEI. The CDR3 region is CASSEGTGGKLFF. In DNA form, the CDR3 reads TGTGCCAGCAGTGAGGGGACAGGGGGGAAACTGTTTTTT.

The V and J genes are TRBV4-1 and TRBJ1-2; the match to TRBD1 covers 7 bases. The junction had 5 bases not matched to a gene; V was cut back by 0 bases and J by 1 base. The CDR3 spans 16 residues. CDR1 MGHRA and CDR2 YSYEKL come from the germline V gene. The CDR3, as DNA: TGCGCCAGCAGCCAAGAGGGGGGACAGCTTAACTATGGCTACACCTTC. Protein product: CASSQEGGQLNYGYTF.

This chain uses TRBV25-1 with TRBJ2-7, with 8 positions matching TRBD1. The J segment lost 3 bases and the V segment lost 3 bases, leaving 4 bases of the junction unmatched. The CDR3 is 14 amino acids. The germline gives CDR1 MGHDK, CDR2 SYGVNS. For the CDR3, the DNA is TGTGCCAGCAGTGAGACAGGGGTGTACTACGAGCAGTACTTC. Protein product: CASSETGVYYEQYF.

This clone was counted a few times. The chain joins TRBV19 to TRBJ1-1; a possible D gene is TRBD1 (5 bases). V was pared by 8 bases and J by 0 bases, with 22 bases between. CDR1 is LNHDA, CDR2 SQIVND, per germline (reference sequence). This CDR3 contains 17 residues. CDR3 in amino acids: CASSRAMFPPVNTEAFF. The CDR3 nucleotides are TGTGCCAGTTCCAGGGCAATGTTCCCGCCCGTGAACACTGAAGCTTTCTTT.

This sequence joins TRBV29-1 and TRBJ2-5, with D perhaps TRBD1 (6 bases). V was trimmed by 4 bases and J by 12 bases, leaving 27 bases between them. This CDR3 is built from 15 residues. Germline values: CDR1 SQVTM, CDR2 ANQGSEA. The CDR3 DNA is TGCAGCGTTGCTTGGCTAATCCGGGACACCAGGCCGGAGTACTTC. Its translation: CSVAWLIRDTRPEYF.

This clone showed up just once. V and J are TRBV6-2 or TRBV6-3 and TRBJ2-7; 7 nucleotides agree with TRBD1. CDR3 length: 15 residues. The germline CDR1 and CDR2 sequences are MNHEY and SVGEGT. V was pared by 4 bases and J by 0 bases, with 6 bases of the junction left unmatched. The CDR3 here is CASSLAGTASYEQYF. For the CDR3, the DNA is TGTGCCAGCAGTTTAGCCGGGACAGCCTCCTACGAGCAGTACTTC.

This clone showed up just once. The genes are TRBV7-7 and TRBJ2-5; the match to TRBD2 covers 7 bases. Per germline, CDR1 SSHAT and CDR2 FNYEAQ (reference sequence). With 1 base clipped from V and 5 bases from J, the junction kept 7 bases outside the gene matches. The CDR3 length is 15 residues. CDR3 sequence: CASSLVGGKWETQYF. In nucleotides, the CDR3 is TGTGCCAGCAGCTTAGTGGGGGGGAAATGGGAGACCCAGTACTTC.

The chain carries TRBV7-2 and TRBJ2-4; 7 nucleotides match TRBD2. The V gene's germline CDR1 is SGHTA and CDR2 FQGNSA. Trimming removed 2 bases from V and 0 bases from J; junction bases left unmatched: 7. The CDR3 extends over 17 amino acids. The CDR3 sequence: CASSLIVWEGAKNIQYF. The CDR3 nucleotides are TGTGCCAGCAGCTTAATTGTTTGGGAGGGAGCCAAAAACATTCAGTACTTC.

The V and J genes are TRBV6-5 and TRBJ1-2, with D tentatively TRBD1 (5 bases). Germline loops: CDR1 MNHEY, CDR2 SVGAGI. This CDR3 spans 15 amino acids. Trimming shortened V by 5 bases and J by 4 bases, and 17 bases separated the two germline ends. CDR3: CASSPYSTETYGYTF. CDR3 nucleotides: TGTGCCAGCAGTCCCTACTCGACAGAAACCTATGGCTACACCTTC.

This clone came up once. This chain links TRBV10-2 with TRBJ1-5, with a possible D match to TRBD1 (6 bases). V was clipped by 2 bases and J by 6 bases, with 17 bases between them. CDR1 WSHSY and CDR2 SAAADI come from the germline V gene. The length of the CDR3 is 16 residues. The CDR3 protein is CASSESGGAHGQPQHF. CDR3 DNA: TGCGCCAGCAGTGAGAGTGGGGGGGCGCACGGTCAGCCCCAGCATTTT.

The chain recombines TRBV15 with TRBJ2-3; D is unresolved. The CDR3 is 15 amino acids. V gave up 5 bases and J gave up 0 bases, with 12 bases separating them. The germline gives CDR1 LNHNV, CDR2 YYDKDF (reference sequence). In nucleotides, the CDR3 is TGTGCCACCAGCTTTAGTATCACTAGCACAGATACGCAGTATTTT. As protein: CATSFSITSTDTQYF.

This clone was seen a few times. The CDR3 region is CATWRGNTEAFF. The CDR3 DNA reads TGTGCCACTTGGCGGGGGAACACTGAAGCTTTCTTT. The rearrangement links TRBV2 to TRBJ1-1; no clear D. The length of the CDR3 is 12 residues. Germline lookup yields CDR1 SNHLY and CDR2 FYNNEI. The germline V and J ends were trimmed by 10 bases and 1 base, with 10 bases remaining between them.

This chain links TRBV10-3 with TRBJ1-4; TRBD1 is a possible D gene (5 bases). Germline lookup yields CDR1 ENHRY and CDR2 SYGVKD. This CDR3 spans 13 amino acids. V gave up 11 bases and J gave up 5 bases, with 15 bases separating them. The CDR3 loop reads CASTGGGNEKLFF. CDR3 DNA sequence: TGTGCCTCCACGGGGGGGGGAAATGAAAAACTGTTTTTT.

The chain joins TRBV12-3 or TRBV12-4 to TRBJ1-1; D is uncertain. The CDR3 has 12 amino acids. V lost 6 bases and J 10 bases, leaving 15 bases between the germline ends. The CDR3, as DNA: TGTGCCAGCAGCCTCGGGAGAGCGGCAGCTTTCTTT. This translates into CASSLGRAAAFF.

This chain joins TRBV6-6 and TRBJ2-7; D is perhaps TRBD1 (6 bases). V lost 11 bases to trimming and J lost 3 bases, with 20 bases between them. The germline V gene encodes CDR1 MNHNY and CDR2 SVGAGI (reference sequence). The CDR3 consists of 14 residues. CDR3 in amino acids: CAVGSTGGRYEQYV. The DNA of the CDR3 is TGTGCCGTAGGTTCGACAGGCGGCCGCTACGAGCAGTACGTC.

This chain connects TRBV25-1 to TRBJ2-5; 7 nucleotides agree with TRBD1. The CDR3 consists of 14 residues. V was pared by 3 bases and J by 5 bases, with 6 bases of the junction left unmatched. Per germline, CDR1 MGHDK and CDR2 SYGVNS. The CDR3 protein is CASSDRGHGETQYF. CDR3 coding DNA: TGTGCCAGCAGTGATAGGGGGCACGGGGAGACCCAGTACTTC.

This chain links TRBV6-5 with TRBJ2-5, with D possibly matching TRBD2 (5 bases). Germline CDR1 is MNHEY and CDR2 is SVGAGI. The CDR3 totals 13 residues. V was cut by 6 bases and J by 5 bases, with 13 bases left in between. CDR3 residues: CASSLSGMETQYF. The DNA of the CDR3 is TGTGCCAGCAGCCTTTCGGGGATGGAGACCCAGTACTTC.

The chain carries TRBV9 and TRBJ2-3; 9 bases match TRBD2. V trimming: 0 bases; J trimming: 6 bases; junction bases outside the gene matches: 8. The CDR3 is 16 amino acids. CDR1 is SGDLS, CDR2 YYNGEE, per germline. For the CDR3, the DNA is TGTGCCAGCAGCGTAGTGGGCGGGGGGGCCGGTGATACGCAGTATTTT. Translation: CASSVVGGGAGDTQYF. Full variable domain (remainder filled in from reference TRBV9 and TRBJ2-3): DSGVTQTPKHLITATGQRVTLRCSPRSGDLSVYWYQQSLDQGLQFLIQYYNGEERAKGNILERFSAQQFPDLHSELNLSSLELGDSALYFCASSVVGGGAGDTQYFGPGTRLTVL.

This chain joins TRBV3-1 (or the pseudogene TRBV3-2) and TRBJ1-2, with TRBD1 identical over 7 bases. The J segment lost 6 bases and the V segment lost 4 bases, leaving 5 bases of the junction unmatched. The CDR3 extends over 13 amino acids. Germline V gene sequence: CDR1 LGHDT, CDR2 YNNKEL (reference sequence). CDR3 bases: TGTGCCAGCAGCCGCCGACAGGGACATGGCTACACCTTC. Its translation is CASSRRQGHGYTF.

The V gene is TRBV7-9, the J gene TRBJ1-2; tentative D call: TRBD1 (6 bases). The germline CDR1 and CDR2 sequences are SEHNR and FQNEAQ (reference sequence). CDR3 size: 14 residues. Trimming removed 5 bases from V and 0 bases from J, with 10 bases in between. The CDR3 bases are TGTGCCAGCAGCCTTGGACAGACTAACTATGGCTACACCTTC. Translating gives CASSLGQTNYGYTF.